The sequence of this T cell receptor beta chain was determined in a study of HIV-infected children after antiretroviral therapy interruption. Study details: EBV and CMV exposure was recorded in most children. The study, taken as a whole, reports: The Gini coefficient of naive CD4+ repertoires rose, returning to baseline by 3 years.

The CDR3 runs to 13 residues. Looked up from germline, CDR1 is ENHRY and CDR2 is SYGVKD. The J segment lost 2 bases and the V segment lost 6 bases, leaving 1 base of the junction unmatched. Only one count was recorded for this clonotype. The antigen is undetermined. As to treatment: PENTA 11 planned treatment interruption arm or continuous ART arm. At least 24 weeks of at least three-drug ART, in children 2 to 15 years. RNA-based 3' RACE libraries used unique molecular identifiers. One entry per CDR3 protein results from TCRdb running MiXCR on the 3' RACE reads. The table has about 89,000 distinct CDR3 sequences, about 6.9% seen once.

This specimen consisted of CD45RA+ CD4+ T cells from PBMCs, pooled from several time points, obtained from a donor given antiretroviral therapy, either interrupted or continuous. As for subset: naive CD4+ CD45RA+ CD45RO- T cells. The source is a pool of human donors with HIV. The V call is TRBV10-3, the J call TRBJ2-7, with TRBD1 identical over 10 bases. CDR3 loop: CAISGQGAYEQYF. The CDR3 DNA reads as TGTGCCATCAGCGGACAGGGGGCCTACGAGCAGTACTTC.